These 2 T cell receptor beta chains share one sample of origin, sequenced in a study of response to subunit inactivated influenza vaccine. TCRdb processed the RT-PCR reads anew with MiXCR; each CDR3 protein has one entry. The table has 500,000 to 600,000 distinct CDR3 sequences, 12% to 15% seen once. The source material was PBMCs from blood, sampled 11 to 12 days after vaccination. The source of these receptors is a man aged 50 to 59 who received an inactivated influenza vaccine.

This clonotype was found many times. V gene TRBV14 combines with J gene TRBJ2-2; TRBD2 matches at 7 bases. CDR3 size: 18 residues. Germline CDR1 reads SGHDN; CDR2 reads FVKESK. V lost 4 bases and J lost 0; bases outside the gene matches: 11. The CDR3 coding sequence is TGTGCCAGCAGCCTCCCCGGGGTAGCGGGCCCGAACACCGGGGAGCTGTTTTTT. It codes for CASSLPGVAGPNTGELFF.

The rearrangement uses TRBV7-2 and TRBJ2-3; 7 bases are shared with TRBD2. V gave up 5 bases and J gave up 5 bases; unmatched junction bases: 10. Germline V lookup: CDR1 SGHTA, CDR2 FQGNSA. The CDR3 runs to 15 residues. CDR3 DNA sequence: TGTGCCAGCAGCCCCACCGGGACTATGAGAGATACGCAGTATTTT. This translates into CASSPTGTMRDTQYF.